Following are 10 T cell receptor beta chains from one sample sequenced in a study of CD8+ T cells in alopecia areata. Treatment noted: oral pan-JAK inhibitor, 5-10 mg twice daily. As the sequencing template, cDNA was produced by extracting RNA and reverse transcribing it. Here immunoSEQ multiplex PCR was the method, and the copy in TCRdb shows in-frame clones only, minus some. The sample has roughly 200,000 clones; roughly 50% are singletons. The sample in question was CD8+ T cells sorted from blood, obtained at week 24, from a patient treated with tofacitinib. These receptors were collected from a human donor with alopecia areata.

This chain joins TRBV29-1 and TRBJ1-2; D is undetermined. Germline V gene lookup returns CDR1 SQVTM and CDR2 ANQGSEA. CDR3 length: 16 residues. V lost 3 bases and J 0 bases, leaving 17 bases between the germline ends. The CDR3 coding sequence is TGCAGCGTTGATATACGGATAGGCCCCGCTAACTATGGCTACACCTTC. Encoded protein: CSVDIRIGPANYGYTF.

The rearrangement links TRBV5-6 to TRBJ2-7; the D gene is possibly TRBD1 (5 bases). The CDR3 is 13 residues long. Deletions cut 0 bases from V and 6 bases from J, with 10 bases between. Germline V CDR1 and CDR2: SGHDT, YYEEEE. The CDR3 spells CASSLEGQGEQYF. As DNA, the CDR3 is TGTGCCAGCAGCTTGGAAGGACAAGGCGAGCAGTACTTC.

V gene TRBV5-6 combines with J gene TRBJ2-7; 7 positions match TRBD1. Trimming at V came to 4 bases and at J to 0 bases, leaving 4 bases not matched to a gene. The CDR3 runs 14 residues. Germline CDR1 SGHDT, CDR2 YYEEEE. The CDR3 DNA reads as TGTGCCAGCAGCGCGGACAGGAGCTCCTACGAGCAGTACTTC. This sequence encodes CASSADRSSYEQYF.

The chain uses TRBV29-1 and TRBJ2-1, with 7 bases fitting TRBD2. Per the germline V gene, CDR1 is SQVTM and CDR2 is ANQGSEA. The V segment lost 3 bases and the J segment 4 bases; nucleotides outside the gene matches: 15. The CDR3 sequence is 17 residues long. DNA of the CDR3: TGCAGCGTTGATCCCAGATCGTCGGTTAGCGGGTACAATGAGCAGTTCTTC. Translated, it gives CSVDPRSSVSGYNEQFF.

The CDR3 protein is CASSVGGGYSYEQYF. In nucleotides, the CDR3 is TGTGCCAGCAGCGTAGGAGGGGGGTACTCCTACGAGCAGTACTTC. The chain carries TRBV9 and TRBJ2-7; TRBD1 or TRBD2 may be the D gene (6 bases each). Germline CDR1 and CDR2: SGDLS and YYNGEE. V was shortened by 0 bases and J by 0 bases, with 10 bases between the two germline ends. The CDR3 extends over 15 amino acids.

A few counts support this clone. This CDR3 is CSVVDRDGNYGYTF. The CDR3 nucleotides read TGCAGCGTAGTCGACCGGGACGGAAACTATGGCTACACCTTC. The chain couples TRBV29-1 to TRBJ1-2, with D tentatively TRBD1 (5 bases). Germline assignment: CDR1 SQVTM and CDR2 ANQGSEA. The CDR3 has 14 amino acids. Deletions cut 6 bases from V and 2 bases from J, with 16 bases between.

The chain links TRBV5-6 to TRBJ1-2; 7 nucleotides align to TRBD1. The trim removed 4 bases at V and 2 bases at J, leaving 2 bases unmatched. The CDR3 totals 13 residues. The germline CDR1 and CDR2 sequences are SGHDT and YYEEEE. CDR3: CASSGTENYGYTF. The CDR3 bases are TGTGCCAGCAGCGGGACAGAAAACTATGGCTACACCTTC.

The rearrangement joins TRBV19 to TRBJ2-3; D is unclear. The CDR3 runs 12 residues. The germline V gene has CDR1 LNHDA and CDR2 SQIVND (reference sequence). V dropped 5 bases and J dropped 7 bases, with 10 bases sitting between them. Written as DNA, the CDR3 is TGTGCCAGTAGTCCGGACCGGTATACGCAGTATTTT. Protein: CASSPDRYTQYF.

This clone has only a few counts. CDR3 amino acids: CASSITDPNTEAFF. CDR3 nucleotides: TGTGCCAGTAGTATAACAGATCCGAACACTGAAGCTTTCTTT. This rearrangement joins TRBV19 to TRBJ1-1, with no clear D. The V and J ends lost 2 bases and 1 base respectively, with 8 bases between them. The CDR3 spans 14 residues. Germline V CDR1 and CDR2: LNHDA, SQIVND (reference sequence).

DNA of the CDR3: TGTGCCAGCATCAAAGGACAGGTCAAGACCCCCCACAAAGATACGCAGTATTTT. This translates into CASIKGQVKTPHKDTQYF. The chain joins TRBV21-1 to TRBJ2-3; whether TRBD1, the table's D call, matches the DNA was not checked. TRBV21-1 is a recognized pseudogene. This CDR3 contains 18 residues.